The 7 T cell receptor beta chains in this list originate from one sample, sequenced in a study of blood T cell repertoires in COVID-19. Some clones are missing from TCRdb's copy, which holds only in-frame ones; the method was immunoSEQ multiplex PCR. The sample records fewer than 300,000 clones, approximately 80% being singletons. Sequences were obtained from PBMCs or T cells enriched from blood (not recorded which). These TCRs come from a man aged 40-49 years who had been exposed to COVID-19.

V and J are TRBV7-3 and TRBJ2-1; 10 nucleotides agree with TRBD2. Per the germline V gene, CDR1 is SGHTA and CDR2 is FQGTGA. The CDR3 sequence is 13 residues long. V trimming: 2 bases; J trimming: 15 bases; junction bases outside the gene matches: 7. The CDR3 coding sequence is TGTGCCAGCAGCTTATTGCTAGCGGGGGAGGTGTTCTTC. It translates to CASSLLLAGEVFF.

This clone was seen only once. The chain couples TRBV11-2 to TRBJ1-1; no definite D call. CDR1 and CDR2 (germline): SGHAT, FQNNGV. The CDR3 runs to 15 residues. Trimming shortened V by 3 bases and J by 0 bases, and 11 bases separated the two germline ends. The CDR3 protein is CASSFTSELNTEAFF. The CDR3 coding sequence is TGTGCCAGCAGCTTCACGTCGGAGCTGAACACTGAAGCTTTCTTT.

The gene calls are TRBV24-1 and TRBJ1-5, with a weak D call TRBD1 (5 bases). This CDR3 has 12 residues. V gave up 10 bases and J gave up 5 bases, with 11 bases separating them. Germline V gives CDR1 KGHDR, CDR2 SFDVKD. The CDR3 loop reads CATRGEDQPQHF. The CDR3 nucleotides read TGTGCCACACGGGGGGAGGATCAGCCCCAGCATTTT.

This clone was observed a single time. The chain joins TRBV24-1 to TRBJ2-1; TRBD2 matches at 10 bases. V was pared by 5 bases and J by 7 bases, with 7 bases of the junction left unmatched. Germline V lookup: CDR1 KGHDR, CDR2 SFDVKD. CDR3 length: 15 residues. This CDR3 reads CATSGVAGGRNEQFF. DNA for the CDR3: TGTGCCACCAGTGGGGTAGCGGGAGGTCGGAATGAGCAGTTCTTC.

The CDR3 spells CASSRGTEAFF. Written as DNA, the CDR3 is TGTGCCAGCAGTAGGGGCACTGAAGCTTTCTTT. This chain uses TRBV12-3 or TRBV12-4 with TRBJ1-1, with D perhaps TRBD1 (5 bases). V was trimmed by 5 bases and J by 4 bases, leaving 5 bases between them. The CDR3 has 11 residues.

This rearrangement joins TRBV6-5 to TRBJ2-7, with TRBD2 matching 7 bases. Unmatched junction bases numbered 9, after V lost 6 bases and J lost 4 bases. The CDR3 length is 14 residues. CDR1 and CDR2 from the germline V gene are MNHEY and SVGAGI. In nucleotides, the CDR3 is TGTGCCAGCAGGGTCGGACTAGAGAGTTACGAGCAGTACTTC. This sequence encodes CASRVGLESYEQYF.

The rearrangement uses TRBV27 and TRBJ2-1, with D maybe TRBD1 (5 bases). The CDR3 runs 15 residues. Germline CDR1 MNHEY, CDR2 SMNVEV (reference sequence). Trimming pared 0 bases from V and 3 bases from J, leaving 9 bases between. The CDR3 sequence is CASSLSGRNYNEQFF. CDR3 DNA sequence: TGTGCCAGCAGTTTATCGGGGCGGAACTACAATGAGCAGTTCTTC.